This T cell receptor beta chain emerged from a study of OX40 agonist ivuxolimab in advanced cancers. Study as a whole: Antecedent anti-PD-1, anti-PD-L1 or anti-CTLA-4 therapy was permissible, with under 50% having received some. Whole-study results and caveats: Among some nonresponders, normalized T-cell clonal expansion was also low. Antigen specificity was not determined for the expanded peripheral T cells.

Germline V gives CDR1 LNHNV, CDR2 YYDKDF (reference sequence). CDR3 length: 16 residues. TCRdb keeps only in-frame clones here, not all; method: immunoSEQ multiplex PCR. The sample shows approximately 21,000 clones, roughly four fifths of them seen only once. On this clone itself: Its antigen is unidentified.

Material: CD4+ or CD8+ T cells sorted from blood, obtained in a trial of the OX40 agonist ivuxolimab. This receptor was taken from an adult with an advanced solid tumor such as melanoma, head and neck, liver or kidney cancer. The V and J genes are TRBV15 and TRBJ2-5; TRBD1 aligns across 12 bases. The end of the DNA is better explained by TRBJ2-7, so the J call may be wrong. This CDR3 reads CATSRRPGQGAYEQYF. The CDR3 region has the DNA TGTGCCACCAGCAGAAGACCGGGACAGGGGGCTTACGAGCAGTACTTC.